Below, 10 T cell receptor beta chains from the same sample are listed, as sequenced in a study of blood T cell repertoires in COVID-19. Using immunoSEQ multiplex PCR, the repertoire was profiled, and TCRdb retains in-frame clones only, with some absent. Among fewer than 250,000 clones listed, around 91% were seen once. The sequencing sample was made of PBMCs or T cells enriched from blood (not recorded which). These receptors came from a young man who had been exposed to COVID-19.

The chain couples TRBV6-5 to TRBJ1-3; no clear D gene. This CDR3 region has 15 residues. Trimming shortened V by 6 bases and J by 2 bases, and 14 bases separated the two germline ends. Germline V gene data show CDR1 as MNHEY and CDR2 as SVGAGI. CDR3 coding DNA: TGTGCCAGCAGCCCCCCGGGTTTGACTGGAAACACCATATATTTT. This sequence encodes CASSPPGLTGNTIYF.

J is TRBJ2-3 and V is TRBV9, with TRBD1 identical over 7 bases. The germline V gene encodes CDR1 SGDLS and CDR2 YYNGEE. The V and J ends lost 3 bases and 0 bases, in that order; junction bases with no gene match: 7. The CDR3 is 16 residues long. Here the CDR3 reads CASSAQTGYSTDTQYF. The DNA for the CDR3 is TGTGCCAGCAGCGCTCAGACAGGGTACAGCACAGATACGCAGTATTTT.

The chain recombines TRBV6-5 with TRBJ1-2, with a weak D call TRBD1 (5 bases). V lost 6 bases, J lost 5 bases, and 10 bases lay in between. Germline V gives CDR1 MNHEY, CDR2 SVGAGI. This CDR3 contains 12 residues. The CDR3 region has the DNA TGTGCCAGCAGGACAGCAGATTATGGCTACACCTTC. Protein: CASRTADYGYTF.

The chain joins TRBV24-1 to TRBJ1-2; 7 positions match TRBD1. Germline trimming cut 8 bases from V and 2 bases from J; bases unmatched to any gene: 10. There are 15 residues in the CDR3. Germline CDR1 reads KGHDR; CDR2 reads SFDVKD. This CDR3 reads CATTGGKLSNYGYTF. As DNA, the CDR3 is TGTGCCACCACAGGGGGGAAGCTATCAAACTATGGCTACACCTTC.

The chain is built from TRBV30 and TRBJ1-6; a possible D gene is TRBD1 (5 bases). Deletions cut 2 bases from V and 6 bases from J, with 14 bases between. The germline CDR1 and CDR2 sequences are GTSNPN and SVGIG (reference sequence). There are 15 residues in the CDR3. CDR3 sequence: CAWSQQARANSPLHF. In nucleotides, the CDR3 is TGTGCCTGGAGTCAGCAGGCCAGGGCTAATTCACCCCTCCACTTT.

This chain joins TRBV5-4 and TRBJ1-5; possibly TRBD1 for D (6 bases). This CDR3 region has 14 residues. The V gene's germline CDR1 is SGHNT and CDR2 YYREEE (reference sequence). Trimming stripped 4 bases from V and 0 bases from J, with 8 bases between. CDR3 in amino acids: CASSRDISNQPQHF. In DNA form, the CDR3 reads TGTGCCAGCAGCCGGGACATTAGCAATCAGCCCCAGCATTTT.

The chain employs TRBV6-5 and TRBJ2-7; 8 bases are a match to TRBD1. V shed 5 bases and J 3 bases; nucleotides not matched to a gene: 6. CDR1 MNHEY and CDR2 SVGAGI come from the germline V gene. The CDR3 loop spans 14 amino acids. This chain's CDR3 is CASSRHRGDYEQYF. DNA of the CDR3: TGTGCCAGCAGTCGACACAGGGGGGACTACGAGCAGTACTTC.

The CDR3 region has the DNA TGTGCCAGCAGATGGGACACCAACTCCTACGAGCAGTACTTC. Translation gives CASRWDTNSYEQYF. V usage is TRBV2 and J usage is TRBJ2-7, with D maybe TRBD1 (6 bases). The CDR3 loop spans 14 amino acids. Germline loops: CDR1 SNHLY, CDR2 FYNNEI. V was clipped by 6 bases and J by 0 bases, with 12 bases between them.

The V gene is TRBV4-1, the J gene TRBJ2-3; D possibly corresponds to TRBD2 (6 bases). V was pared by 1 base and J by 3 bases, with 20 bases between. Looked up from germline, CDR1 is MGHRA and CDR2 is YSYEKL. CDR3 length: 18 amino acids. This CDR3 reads CASSQVWSQALATDTQYF. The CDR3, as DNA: TGCGCCAGCAGCCAAGTTTGGAGTCAGGCGCTAGCGACAGATACGCAGTATTTT.

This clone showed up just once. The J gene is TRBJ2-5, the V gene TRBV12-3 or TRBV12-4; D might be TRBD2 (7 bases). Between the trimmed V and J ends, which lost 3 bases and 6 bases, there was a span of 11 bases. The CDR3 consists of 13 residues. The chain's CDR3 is CASSFWGGQTQYF. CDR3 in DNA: TGTGCCAGCAGTTTCTGGGGGGGGCAGACCCAGTACTTC.